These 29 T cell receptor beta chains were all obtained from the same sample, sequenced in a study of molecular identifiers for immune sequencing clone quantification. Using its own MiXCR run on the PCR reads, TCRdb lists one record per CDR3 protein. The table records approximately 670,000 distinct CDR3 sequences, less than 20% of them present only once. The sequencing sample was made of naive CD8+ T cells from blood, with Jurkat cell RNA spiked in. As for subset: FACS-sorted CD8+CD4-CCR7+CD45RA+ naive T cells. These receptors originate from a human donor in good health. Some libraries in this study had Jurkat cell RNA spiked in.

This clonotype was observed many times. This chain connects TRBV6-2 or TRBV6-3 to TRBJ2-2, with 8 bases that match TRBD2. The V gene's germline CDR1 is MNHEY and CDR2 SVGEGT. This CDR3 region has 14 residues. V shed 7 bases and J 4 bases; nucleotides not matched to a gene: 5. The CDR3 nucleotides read TGTGCCAGCACCGGGGGGGCGACCACCGGGGAGCTGTTTTTT. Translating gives CASTGGATTGELFF.

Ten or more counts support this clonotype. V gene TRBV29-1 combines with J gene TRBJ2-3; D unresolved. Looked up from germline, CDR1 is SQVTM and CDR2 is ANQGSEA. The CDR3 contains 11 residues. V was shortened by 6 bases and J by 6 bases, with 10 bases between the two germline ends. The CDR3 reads CSVEPLDTQYF. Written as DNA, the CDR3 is TGCAGCGTCGAACCCTTGGATACGCAGTATTTT.

The CDR3 DNA follows: TGTGCCACCAGCGCGTCAGTAGATAACTATGGCTACACCTTC. Amino acids: CATSASVDNYGYTF. This sequence joins TRBV19 and TRBJ1-2; D not resolved. There are 14 residues in the CDR3. V lost 10 bases and J 1 base, leaving 16 bases between the germline ends. Germline V lookup: CDR1 LNHDA, CDR2 SQIVND (reference sequence).

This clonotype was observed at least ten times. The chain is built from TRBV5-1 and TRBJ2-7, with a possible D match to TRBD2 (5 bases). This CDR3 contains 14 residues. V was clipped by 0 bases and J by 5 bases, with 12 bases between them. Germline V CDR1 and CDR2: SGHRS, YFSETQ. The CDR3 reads CASSLEREWDEQYF. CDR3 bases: TGCGCCAGCAGCTTGGAAAGGGAGTGGGACGAGCAGTACTTC.

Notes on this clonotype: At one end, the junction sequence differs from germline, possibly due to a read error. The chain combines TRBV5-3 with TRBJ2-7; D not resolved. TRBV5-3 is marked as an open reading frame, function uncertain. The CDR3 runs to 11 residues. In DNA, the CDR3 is TGTGCCAGCAGCTTTTCTTGCGAGCAGTACTTC. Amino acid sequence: CASSFSCEQYF.

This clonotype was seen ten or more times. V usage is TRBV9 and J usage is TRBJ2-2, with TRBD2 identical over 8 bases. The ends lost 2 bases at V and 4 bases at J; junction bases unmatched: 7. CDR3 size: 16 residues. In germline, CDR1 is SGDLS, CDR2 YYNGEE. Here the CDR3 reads CASSVYGGGLTGELFF. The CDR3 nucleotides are TGTGCCAGCAGCGTCTACGGGGGGGGTCTCACCGGGGAGCTGTTTTTT.

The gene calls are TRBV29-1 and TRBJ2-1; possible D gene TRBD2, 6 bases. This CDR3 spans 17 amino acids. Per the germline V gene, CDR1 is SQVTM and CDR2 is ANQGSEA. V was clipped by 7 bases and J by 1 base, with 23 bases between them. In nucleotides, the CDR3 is TGCAGCGGGGGTCCGGCGGGAAATCTAGGTTCCTACAATGAGCAGTTCTTC. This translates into CSGGPAGNLGSYNEQFF.

CDR3 sequence: CSSQTLARNTDTQYF. The CDR3, as DNA: TGCAGTTCCCAGACACTAGCGCGAAACACAGATACGCAGTATTTT. V is TRBV20-1 and J is TRBJ2-3; 7 bases fit TRBD2. J was trimmed by 2 bases and V by 8 bases; bases with no gene match: 13. This CDR3 contains 15 residues. Germline CDR1 reads DFQATT; CDR2 reads SNEGSKA (reference sequence).

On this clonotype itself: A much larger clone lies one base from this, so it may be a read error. CDR3 nucleotide sequence: TGCGCCGGCAGCCAAGAGGGACGAAGCACAGATACGCAGTATTTT. Translating it yields CAGSQEGRSTDTQYF. This chain connects TRBV4-1 to TRBJ2-3, with D possibly called TRBD1 or TRBD2 (5 bases each). This CDR3 is 15 amino acids long. The germline gives CDR1 MGHRA, CDR2 YSYEKL.

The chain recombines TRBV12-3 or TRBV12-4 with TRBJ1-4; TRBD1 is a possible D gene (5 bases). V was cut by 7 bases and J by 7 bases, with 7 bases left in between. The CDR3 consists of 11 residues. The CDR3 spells CASIQGEKLFF. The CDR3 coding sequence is TGTGCCAGCATCCAGGGTGAAAAACTGTTTTTT.

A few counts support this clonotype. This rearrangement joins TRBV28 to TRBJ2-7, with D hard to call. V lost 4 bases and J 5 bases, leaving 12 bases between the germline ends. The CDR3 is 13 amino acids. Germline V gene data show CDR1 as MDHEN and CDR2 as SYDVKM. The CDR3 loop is CASSSPGIHEQYF. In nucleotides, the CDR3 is TGTGCCAGCAGTTCCCCAGGTATCCACGAGCAGTACTTC.

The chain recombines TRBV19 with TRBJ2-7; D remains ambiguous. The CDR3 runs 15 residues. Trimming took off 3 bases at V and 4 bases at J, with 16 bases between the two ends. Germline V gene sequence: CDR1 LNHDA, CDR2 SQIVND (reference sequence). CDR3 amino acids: CASSIGSGVGYEQYF. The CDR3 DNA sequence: TGTGCCAGTAGTATTGGAAGTGGGGTAGGGTACGAGCAGTACTTC.

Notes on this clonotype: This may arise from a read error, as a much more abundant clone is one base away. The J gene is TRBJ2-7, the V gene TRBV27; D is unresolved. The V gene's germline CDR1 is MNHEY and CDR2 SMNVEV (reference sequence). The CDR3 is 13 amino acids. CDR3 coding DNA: TGTGCCAGCAGTCCCCTCAGCTCCTACGAGCGGTACTTC. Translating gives CASSPLSSYERYF.

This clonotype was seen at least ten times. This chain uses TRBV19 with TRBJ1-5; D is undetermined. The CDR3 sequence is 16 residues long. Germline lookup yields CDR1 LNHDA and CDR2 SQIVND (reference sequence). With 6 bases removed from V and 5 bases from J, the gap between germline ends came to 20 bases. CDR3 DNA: TGTGCCAGTAGCACCGCACGTAAGGGCGCGGATCAGCCCCAGCATTTT. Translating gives CASSTARKGADQPQHF.

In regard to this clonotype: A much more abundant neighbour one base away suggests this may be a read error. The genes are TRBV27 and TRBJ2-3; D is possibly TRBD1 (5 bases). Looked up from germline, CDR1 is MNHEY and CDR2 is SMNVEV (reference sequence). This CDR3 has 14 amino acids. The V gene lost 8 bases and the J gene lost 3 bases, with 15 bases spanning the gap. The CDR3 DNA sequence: TGTGCCAGCGGCTCCACAGGTTTAACAGATACGCAGTATTTT. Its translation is CASGSTGLTDTQYF.

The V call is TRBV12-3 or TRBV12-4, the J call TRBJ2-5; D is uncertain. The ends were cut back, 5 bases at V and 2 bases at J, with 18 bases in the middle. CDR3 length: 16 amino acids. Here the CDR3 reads CASSLFGWRKQETQYF. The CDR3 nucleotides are TGTGCCAGCAGTCTCTTCGGGTGGAGAAAACAAGAGACCCAGTACTTC.

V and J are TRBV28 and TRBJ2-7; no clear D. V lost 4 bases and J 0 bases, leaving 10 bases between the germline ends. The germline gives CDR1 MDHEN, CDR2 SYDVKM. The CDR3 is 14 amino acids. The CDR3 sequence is CASSSQVYSYEQYF. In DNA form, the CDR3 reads TGTGCCAGCAGTTCCCAGGTTTACTCCTACGAGCAGTACTTC.

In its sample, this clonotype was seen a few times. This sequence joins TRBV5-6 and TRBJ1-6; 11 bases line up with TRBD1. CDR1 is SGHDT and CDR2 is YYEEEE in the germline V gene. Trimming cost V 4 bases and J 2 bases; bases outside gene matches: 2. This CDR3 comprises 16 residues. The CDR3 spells CASSTGQGAYNSPLHF. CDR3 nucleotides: TGTGCCAGCAGCACGGGACAGGGGGCCTATAATTCACCCCTCCACTTT.

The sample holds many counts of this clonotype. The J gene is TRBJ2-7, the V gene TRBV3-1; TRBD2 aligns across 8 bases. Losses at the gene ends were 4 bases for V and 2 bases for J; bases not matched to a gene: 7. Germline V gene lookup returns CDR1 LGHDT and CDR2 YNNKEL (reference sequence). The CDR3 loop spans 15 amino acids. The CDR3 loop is CASSPSSGSAYEQYF. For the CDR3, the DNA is TGTGCCAGCAGCCCCTCTAGCGGGTCTGCCTACGAGCAGTACTTC.

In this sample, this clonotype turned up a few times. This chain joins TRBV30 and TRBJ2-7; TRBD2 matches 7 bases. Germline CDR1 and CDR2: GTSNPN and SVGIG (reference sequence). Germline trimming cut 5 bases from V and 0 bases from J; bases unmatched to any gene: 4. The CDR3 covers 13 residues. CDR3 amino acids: CAWSSGFSYEQYF. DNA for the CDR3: TGTGCCTGGTCTAGCGGATTCTCCTACGAGCAGTACTTC.

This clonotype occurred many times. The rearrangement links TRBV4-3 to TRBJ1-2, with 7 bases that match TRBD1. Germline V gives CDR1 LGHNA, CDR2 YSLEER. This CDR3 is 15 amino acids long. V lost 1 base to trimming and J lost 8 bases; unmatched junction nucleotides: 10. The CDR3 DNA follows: TGCGCCAGCAGCCAAGGGTTGACAGGGTCTTACGGCTACACCTTC. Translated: CASSQGLTGSYGYTF.

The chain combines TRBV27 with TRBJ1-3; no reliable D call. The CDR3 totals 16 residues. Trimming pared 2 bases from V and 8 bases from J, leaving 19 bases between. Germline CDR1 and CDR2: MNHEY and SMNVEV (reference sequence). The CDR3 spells CASSLIGGRSLDTIYF. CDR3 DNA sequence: TGTGCCAGCAGTTTAATCGGTGGACGGTCACTGGACACCATATATTTT.

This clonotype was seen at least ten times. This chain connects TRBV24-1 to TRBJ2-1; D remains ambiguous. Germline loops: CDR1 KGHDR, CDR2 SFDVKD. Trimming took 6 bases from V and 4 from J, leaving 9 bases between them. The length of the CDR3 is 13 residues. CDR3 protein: CATSTEPYNEQFF. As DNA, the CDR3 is TGTGCCACCAGTACTGAACCATACAATGAGCAGTTCTTC.

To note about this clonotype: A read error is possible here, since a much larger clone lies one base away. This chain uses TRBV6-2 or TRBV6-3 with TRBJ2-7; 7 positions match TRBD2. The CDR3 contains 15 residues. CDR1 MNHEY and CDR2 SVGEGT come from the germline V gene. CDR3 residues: CASSGGRLDSYERYF. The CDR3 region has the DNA TGTGCCAGCAGCGGGGGGAGACTAGACTCCTACGAGCGGTACTTC.

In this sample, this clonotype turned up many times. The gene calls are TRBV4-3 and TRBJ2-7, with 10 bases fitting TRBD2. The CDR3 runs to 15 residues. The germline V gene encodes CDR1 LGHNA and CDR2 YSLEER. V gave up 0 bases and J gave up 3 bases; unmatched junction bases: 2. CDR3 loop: CASSQDTSGNYEQYF. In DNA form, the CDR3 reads TGCGCCAGCAGCCAAGATACTAGCGGGAACTACGAGCAGTACTTC.

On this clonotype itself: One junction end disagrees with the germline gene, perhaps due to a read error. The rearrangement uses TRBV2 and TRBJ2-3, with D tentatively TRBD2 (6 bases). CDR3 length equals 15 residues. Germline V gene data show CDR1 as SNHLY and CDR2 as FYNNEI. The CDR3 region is CVSAEGFGRGDTQYF. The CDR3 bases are TGTGTCAGCGCCGAGGGTTTCGGACGGGGGGATACGCAGTATTTT.

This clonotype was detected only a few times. The CDR3 nucleotides are TGTGCCAGTAGTCCCCAGACCAATGAGCAGTTCTTC. It is translated as CASSPQTNEQFF. The chain carries TRBV19 and TRBJ2-1; no reliable D call. Per germline, CDR1 LNHDA and CDR2 SQIVND (reference sequence). The ends were cut back, 5 bases at V and 6 bases at J, with 8 bases in the middle. This CDR3 region has 12 residues.

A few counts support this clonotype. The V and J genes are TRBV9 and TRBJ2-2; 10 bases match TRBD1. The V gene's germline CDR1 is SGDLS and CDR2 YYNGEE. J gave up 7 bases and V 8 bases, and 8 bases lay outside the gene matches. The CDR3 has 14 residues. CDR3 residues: CASSGTGVFGELFF. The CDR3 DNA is TGTGCCAGTTCCGGGACAGGGGTGTTCGGGGAGCTGTTTTTT.

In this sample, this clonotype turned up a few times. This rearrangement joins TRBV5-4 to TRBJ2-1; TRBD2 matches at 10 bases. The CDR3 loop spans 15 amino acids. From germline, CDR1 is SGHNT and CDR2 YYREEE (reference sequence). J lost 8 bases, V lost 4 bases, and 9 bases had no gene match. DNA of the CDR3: TGTGCCAGCAGCCTCCCTAGCGGGGGTTTCTATGAGCAGTTCTTC. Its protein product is CASSLPSGGFYEQFF.